Described below is a single TCR beta chain sequence and its context. The antigen is not known. Clones were read by immunoSEQ multiplex PCR, and TCRdb kept only the in-frame ones, dropping some. In the table there are around 300,000 clones, 65% to 90% of which are singletons. This sample is part of a study of Ad26.COV2.S vaccination and SARS-CoV-2 variants. Across the study: Donor was in the COV1001 Ad26.COV2.S trial arm.

Study-wide findings and caveats: Using TCR breadth and depth analyses may have led to underestimated total T cell responses.

Treatment meaning: about 20 received Ad26.COV2.S at low or high dose, single or two shots; several received placebo; per-sample allocation not given. Sampling happened 63 days after the first vaccine or placebo injection. Donor was an adult aged 18-55 years in Boston. An Ad26 vector expressing Wuhan-strain SARS-CoV-2 spike served as the vaccine. The clonotype comes from a person between 18 and 59 years old who received the Ad26.COV2.S COVID-19 vaccine or a placebo. Sequencing was performed on peripheral blood, taken in a trial of Ad26.COV2.S vaccine versus placebo.

CDR3 residues: CASSMWAGTTTNEKLFF. CDR3 DNA sequence: TGTGCCAGTAGTATGTGGGCAGGGACAACGACTAATGAAAAACTGTTTTTT. The chain combines TRBV19 with TRBJ1-4; tentative D call: TRBD1 (6 bases). This CDR3 is 17 amino acids long. Trimming stripped 3 bases from V and 2 bases from J, with 16 bases between. Germline CDR1 reads LNHDA; CDR2 reads SQIVND (reference sequence).